Listed here are 27 T cell receptor beta chains from one sample, sequenced in a study of graft-versus-host responses after intestinal transplantation. TCRdb's table, derived via immunoSEQ multiplex PCR, lists solely in-frame clones and lacks some. The sample contains more than 85,000 clones, under 95% of which appear only once. Their recognized antigens are unknown. The material was unstimulated CD8+ T cells sorted from spleen or lymph node cells, obtained before intestinal transplant. The receptors shown here come from a human donor who received an intestinal transplant.

CDR3 DNA sequence: TGTGCCACCAGGGGGGGAGACACCGGGGAGCTGTTTTTT. Amino acids: CATRGGDTGELFF. This chain links TRBV7-9 with TRBJ2-2; D could derive from TRBD1 or TRBD2 (7 bases each). The CDR3 consists of 13 residues. Germline loops: CDR1 SEHNR, CDR2 FQNEAQ (reference sequence). V shed 10 bases and J shed 3 bases, with 12 bases lying between them.

This sequence joins TRBV10-3 and TRBJ2-1; TRBD1 agrees at 9 bases. The germline V gene encodes CDR1 ENHRY and CDR2 SYGVKD. The CDR3 runs to 13 residues. With V trimmed by 10 bases and J by 7 bases, 8 bases remained unmatched. DNA of the CDR3: TGTGCCACTTGGGACAGGGACCCTAATGAGCAGTTCTTC. This codes for CATWDRDPNEQFF.

This clone was recorded only once. J is TRBJ1-1 and V is TRBV27, with D unresolved. V lost 2 bases, J lost 0 bases, and 7 bases lay in between. CDR1 and CDR2 (germline): MNHEY, SMNVEV (reference sequence). The CDR3 covers 14 residues. The CDR3: CASSLAGMNTEAFF. The CDR3 DNA follows: TGTGCCAGCAGTTTAGCCGGTATGAACACTGAAGCTTTCTTT.

This rearrangement joins TRBV4-3 to TRBJ1-1; possible D gene TRBD1, 6 bases. Germline CDR1 reads LGHNA; CDR2 reads YSLEER. Trimming cost V 0 bases and J 6 bases, with 14 bases left between them. There are 15 residues in the CDR3. CDR3: CASSQDFKGVAEAFF. CDR3 DNA: TGCGCCAGCAGCCAAGACTTTAAGGGGGTGGCTGAAGCTTTCTTT.

This chain links TRBV19 with TRBJ2-3, with 8 bases that match TRBD2. Germline V gives CDR1 LNHDA, CDR2 SQIVND (reference sequence). The length of the CDR3 is 14 residues. Trimming took 6 bases from V and 0 from J; bases not matched to a gene: 2. CDR3 DNA sequence: TGTGCCAGTAGCGGGGGGGCTAGCACAGATACGCAGTATTTT. Its translation: CASSGGASTDTQYF.

V gene TRBV5-6 combines with J gene TRBJ1-5; 7 bases map to TRBD1. Germline V gene data show CDR1 as SGHDT and CDR2 as YYEEEE. This CDR3 is built from 17 residues. V lost 0 bases and J lost 2; bases outside the gene matches: 8. In nucleotides, the CDR3 is TGTGCCAGCAGCTTGGCCGGGACAGATCTCCGCAATCAGCCCCAGCATTTT. Protein: CASSLAGTDLRNQPQHF.

This chain joins TRBV5-4 and TRBJ1-2; TRBD1 matches at 7 bases. The CDR3 loop spans 13 amino acids. Germline V gene data show CDR1 as SGHNT and CDR2 as YYREEE (reference sequence). V shed 4 bases and J 9 bases; nucleotides not matched to a gene: 9. CDR3 sequence reads: CASSTPGQTSYTF. The CDR3 DNA follows: TGTGCCAGCAGCACACCGGGACAGACTAGCTACACCTTC.

V gene TRBV7-6 combines with J gene TRBJ2-6, with no clear D. This CDR3 region has 18 residues. CDR1 SGHVS and CDR2 FNYEAQ come from the germline V gene. Trimming pared 5 bases from V and 0 bases from J, leaving 17 bases between. Written as DNA, the CDR3 is TGTGCCAGCAGCCCCGCGAGCGAGATAAGCTCTGGGGCCAACGTCCTGACTTTC. This codes for CASSPASEISSGANVLTF.

This chain joins TRBV28 and TRBJ2-7, with D possibly being TRBD1 (5 bases). The CDR3 is 15 amino acids. Germline loops: CDR1 MDHEN, CDR2 SYDVKM. Trimming took 5 bases from V and 2 from J, leaving 16 bases between them. The CDR3 loop reads CASSPPSDRAYEQYF. CDR3 bases: TGTGCCAGCAGTCCACCCTCCGACAGAGCCTACGAGCAGTACTTC.

This clone occurred once. This chain uses TRBV4-1 with TRBJ1-2, with 7 bases identical to TRBD1. Per the germline V gene, CDR1 is MGHRA and CDR2 is YSYEKL. CDR3 length: 18 residues. Losses at the gene ends were 4 bases for V and 7 bases for J; bases not matched to a gene: 21. The CDR3 coding sequence is TGCGCCAGCAGCCCTATGGACGACAGGGAAACCATCTCGCGTGGCTACACCTTC. Translation gives CASSPMDDRETISRGYTF.

J is TRBJ2-3 and V is TRBV11-2, with 8 bases that match TRBD2. Germline V gene data show CDR1 as SGHAT and CDR2 as FQNNGV. Trimming took 5 bases from V and 0 from J; bases not matched to a gene: 10. CDR3 size: 17 residues. CDR3 residues: CASSPGQAGVSTDTQYF. The CDR3 DNA follows: TGTGCCAGCAGCCCAGGGCAAGCGGGGGTAAGCACAGATACGCAGTATTTT.

V is TRBV15 and J is TRBJ2-2, with D possibly matching TRBD1 (5 bases). Looked up from germline, CDR1 is LNHNV and CDR2 is YYDKDF (reference sequence). Trimming removed 1 base at V and 9 bases at J, with 18 bases between. This CDR3 contains 16 residues. CDR3 bases: TGTGCCACCAGCAGAGTCCCGGCAGGGAAATCCCGGGAGCTGTTTTTT. It codes for CATSRVPAGKSRELFF.

CDR3 sequence reads: CASRVWGGGETQYF. For the CDR3, the DNA is TGTGCCAGCAGAGTATGGGGGGGCGGCGAGACCCAGTACTTC. The gene calls are TRBV13 and TRBJ2-5; D is possibly TRBD2 (7 bases). There are 14 residues in the CDR3. Trimming shortened V by 6 bases and J by 5 bases, and 16 bases separated the two germline ends. Looked up from germline, CDR1 is PRHDT and CDR2 is FYEKMQ (reference sequence).

The chain joins TRBV9 to TRBJ2-3; D gene uncertain. The ends were cut back, 1 base at V and 0 bases at J, with 9 bases in the middle. The CDR3 loop spans 15 amino acids. The germline V gene has CDR1 SGDLS and CDR2 YYNGEE. The CDR3 loop is CASSVLVASTDTQYF. CDR3 sequence (DNA): TGTGCCAGCAGCGTATTGGTGGCCAGCACAGATACGCAGTATTTT.

The rearrangement joins TRBV19 to TRBJ1-6, with TRBD1 as a possible D gene (5 bases). Deletions cut 1 base from V and 3 bases from J, with 7 bases between. The CDR3 loop spans 15 amino acids. The V gene's germline CDR1 is LNHDA and CDR2 SQIVND (reference sequence). In DNA, the CDR3 is TGTGCCAGTAGTATAGGGGGCAGCTATAATTCACCCCTCCACTTT. Its protein product is CASSIGGSYNSPLHF.

The chain joins TRBV6-1 to TRBJ2-2; a possible D gene is TRBD1 (5 bases). Per the germline V gene, CDR1 is MNHNS and CDR2 is SASEGT. This CDR3 region has 12 residues. The germline V and J ends were trimmed by 4 bases and 5 bases, with 5 bases remaining between them. The CDR3 DNA reads as TGTGCCAGCAGTGCAGGGACCGGGGAGCTGTTTTTT. It translates to CASSAGTGELFF.

This chain links TRBV7-5 with TRBJ1-5; TRBD1, the table's D call, was not compared with the DNA. TRBV7-5 is classified as a pseudogene. This CDR3 is 23 amino acids long. This CDR3 is CVRSAEDPPRPITGGYRNQPQHF. In nucleotides, the CDR3 is TGTGTCAGAAGTGCCGAAGACCCGCCGCGGCCTATTACAGGGGGATACCGCAATCAGCCCCAGCATTTT.

The gene calls are TRBV6-4 and TRBJ1-6, with a tentative D call TRBD1 (5 bases). The CDR3 sequence is 13 residues long. V dropped 11 bases and J dropped 11 bases, with 19 bases sitting between them. The germline CDR1 and CDR2 sequences are MRHNA and SNTAGT. CDR3 bases: TGTGCCGCCCGTGGGGGGGGGACGCCACCCCTCCACTTT. Translated, it gives CAARGGGTPPLHF.

The chain recombines TRBV18 with TRBJ1-5; possible D gene TRBD1, 5 bases. The CDR3 extends over 14 amino acids. Germline CDR1 is KGHSH and CDR2 is LQKENI. Trimming cost V 3 bases and J 2 bases, with 8 bases left between them. The CDR3 spells CASSPRGGNQPQHF. The CDR3 bases are TGTGCCAGCTCACCGCGGGGGGGCAATCAGCCCCAGCATTTT. Based on the CDR3 plus reference TRBV18 and TRBJ1-5, the full variable domain is NAGVMQNPRHLVRRRGQEARLRCSPMKGHSHVYWYRQLPEEGLKFMVYLQKENIIDESGMPKERFSAEFPKEGPSILRIQQVVRGDSAAYFCASSPRGGNQPQHFGDGTRLSIL.

The genes are TRBV7-8 and TRBJ2-7, with D possibly matching TRBD1 (6 bases). The ends were cut back, 3 bases at V and 3 bases at J, with 15 bases in the middle. The CDR3 consists of 15 residues. The germline gives CDR1 SGHVS, CDR2 FQNEAQ. The DNA of the CDR3 is TGTGCCAGCAGCTTGGACAGCCTAGGGATCTACGAGCAGTACTTC. Translation: CASSLDSLGIYEQYF.

V is TRBV4-3 and J is TRBJ2-3, with a possible D match to TRBD2 (5 bases). The CDR3 spans 15 residues. Germline CDR1 reads LGHNA; CDR2 reads YSLEER. V dropped 0 bases and J dropped 2 bases, with 9 bases sitting between them. CDR3 sequence (DNA): TGCGCCAGCAGCCAAGAACCGGGGATCACAGATACGCAGTATTTT. Protein sequence: CASSQEPGITDTQYF.

The chain links TRBV27 to TRBJ1-6, with a possible D match to TRBD1 (6 bases). CDR3 length: 13 residues. Germline CDR1 and CDR2: MNHEY and SMNVEV (reference sequence). Trimming left V 6 bases short and J 10 bases short, with 13 bases between. DNA for the CDR3: TGTGCCAGCAGCGCTACGGGACAATCACCCCTCCACTTT. It is translated as CASSATGQSPLHF.

The gene calls are TRBV7-8 and TRBJ2-3; D remains unclear. CDR3 length equals 13 residues. Germline loops: CDR1 SGHVS, CDR2 FQNEAQ. With 4 bases removed from V and 4 bases from J, the gap between germline ends came to 9 bases. Here the CDR3 reads CASSSHGSDTQYF. CDR3 sequence (DNA): TGTGCCAGCAGCTCGCACGGGTCAGATACGCAGTATTTT.

This clone was counted once. V is TRBV27 and J is TRBJ2-2; 10 bases fit TRBD1. The CDR3 is 19 amino acids. Per germline, CDR1 MNHEY and CDR2 SMNVEV (reference sequence). V trimming: 5 bases; J trimming: 5 bases; junction bases outside the gene matches: 17. The CDR3 loop is CASSHYGGAGTGETGELFF. In DNA, the CDR3 is TGTGCCAGCAGTCATTATGGGGGGGCCGGGACAGGGGAAACCGGGGAGCTGTTTTTT.

The genes are TRBV7-9 and TRBJ1-3; D is undetermined. CDR1 and CDR2 (germline): SEHNR, FQNEAQ (reference sequence). This CDR3 comprises 13 residues. V was trimmed by 8 bases and J by 0 bases, leaving 8 bases between them. CDR3 sequence reads: CASLDRSGNTIYF. As DNA, the CDR3 is TGTGCCAGCCTAGACCGCTCTGGAAACACCATATATTTT.

Turning to this clone: Different DNA sequences within this sample yield the same CDR3. The chain carries TRBV19 and TRBJ2-1; 14 bases are shared with TRBD2. The germline V gene has CDR1 LNHDA and CDR2 SQIVND (reference sequence). V was pared by 3 bases and J by 6 bases, with 1 base of the junction left unmatched. This CDR3 is built from 15 residues. The CDR3, as DNA: TGTGCCAGTAGTATCGGACTAGCGGGGGGCAATGAGCAGTTCTTC. Translated, it gives CASSIGLAGGNEQFF. The variable domain in full, completed from reference TRBV19 and TRBJ2-1, reads DGGITQSPKYLFRKEGQNVTLSCEQNLNHDAMYWYRQDPGQGLRLIYYSQIVNDFQKGDIAEGYSVSREKKESFPLTVTSAQKNPTAFYLCASSIGLAGGNEQFFGPGTRLTVL.

The chain joins TRBV4-3 to TRBJ2-3, with a tentative D call TRBD1 (5 bases). Trimming removed 0 bases from V and 1 base from J, with 8 bases in between. The CDR3 contains 15 residues. Germline CDR1 is LGHNA and CDR2 is YSLEER. In nucleotides, the CDR3 is TGCGCCAGCAGCCAAGATGGGGCTCGCACAGATACGCAGTATTTT. It is translated as CASSQDGARTDTQYF.